This TCR beta chain was captured in a study of blood T cell repertoires in COVID-19. In the study overall: COVID-19 samples collected from the United States, Italy and Spain covered acute and convalescent phases. T cells, B-cell-depleted T cells, or PBMCs supplied cDNA or gDNA.

In the original analysis: Cell counts per sample came from amplifying reference gene primers. Sequencing used immunoSEQ multiplex PCR; TCRdb keeps in-frame clones, though not all of them. The V and J calls and clone size were taken over from that table, and D and trimming were inferred from the DNA. The top ten clones hold around 3.3% of a sample with 180,000 or so clones, approximately 85% of them seen once. The CDR3 runs to 14 residues. The germline V gene encodes CDR1 LGHDT and CDR2 YNNKEL (reference sequence). V dropped 6 bases and J dropped 4; count of bases not matched to a gene: 8. The specimen was peripheral blood. This clonotype originated in a man in his sixties with acute or convalescent COVID-19. This rearrangement joins TRBV3-1 (or the pseudogene TRBV3-2) to TRBJ1-2, with TRBD1 matching 7 bases. Written as DNA, the CDR3 is TGTGCCAGCAGTCGAGGGGACAGAACCTATGGCTACACCTTC. Protein: CASSRGDRTYGYTF.